What follows describes a single T cell receptor (beta chain). The antigen is undetermined. The protocol was immunoSEQ multiplex PCR, while the TCRdb copy is restricted to in-frame clones and leaves out a portion. The sample has 950,000 to 1,100,000 clones; around 74% are singletons. The data are from a study of shared clonotypes between healthy human individuals. Study at large: A couple of female and three male donors aged 18 to 49 were enrolled. Whole-study findings and limits: Several donors showed sharing of approximately 4.7% of naive CD4 clonotypes.

Germline CDR1 is ENHRY and CDR2 is SYGVKD. The CDR3 length is 16 residues. The V gene lost 3 bases and the J gene lost 0 bases, with 12 bases spanning the gap. This receptor was taken from a man younger than 35 in good health. This chain joins TRBV10-3 and TRBJ1-5, with D tentatively TRBD1 (6 bases). The sequencing sample was made of memory CD4+ T cells sorted from blood. Described subset: CD45RA-negative fraction. The CDR3 sequence is CAISDVTGNSNQPQHF. CDR3 DNA: TGTGCCATCAGTGATGTGACAGGAAATAGCAATCAGCCCCAGCATTTT.